Listed here are 15 T cell receptor beta chains from one sample, sequenced in a study of early T cells in non-severe SARS-CoV-2 infection. One entry per CDR3 protein, called by TCRdb with MiXCR from the 5' RACE reads. The sample lists some 38,000 distinct CDR3 sequences, 5.3% occurring once. What was sequenced was whole blood. The source is an adult who was a healthcare worker with PCR-confirmed SARS-CoV-2 infection or an uninfected control (not recorded which).

This clonotype has at least ten counts. V and J are TRBV24-1 and TRBJ2-7; D uncertain. Trimming took 2 bases from V and 9 from J, leaving 13 bases between them. The CDR3 sequence is 13 residues long. The germline V gene encodes CDR1 KGHDR and CDR2 SFDVKD. The CDR3 coding sequence is TGTGCCACCAGTGATTCCACCTCGGGCAGGCAGTACTTC. Its translation is CATSDSTSGRQYF.

The genes are TRBV2 and TRBJ2-2, with D possibly being TRBD1 or TRBD2 (5 bases each). Germline lookup yields CDR1 SNHLY and CDR2 FYNNEI. Trimming stripped 4 bases from V and 7 bases from J, with 7 bases between. This CDR3 is built from 12 residues. For the CDR3, the DNA is TGTGCCAGCAGTGTTGGGGGCGGGGAGCTGTTTTTT. Its translation: CASSVGGGELFF.

This clonotype was recorded at least ten times. The CDR3 loop reads CASSLGWDRDGYTF. In DNA form, the CDR3 reads TGTGCCAGCAGCTTAGGCTGGGACAGGGATGGCTACACCTTC. This chain uses TRBV7-2 with TRBJ1-2, with 9 positions matching TRBD1. V shed 1 base, J shed 6 bases, and the junction held 3 bases outside the gene matches. The CDR3 sequence is 14 residues long. Germline CDR1 is SGHTA and CDR2 is FQGNSA.

V gene TRBV29-1 combines with J gene TRBJ1-1; D is ambiguous. V was shortened by 7 bases and J by 4 bases, with 13 bases between the two germline ends. This CDR3 has 12 residues. Looked up from germline, CDR1 is SQVTM and CDR2 is ANQGSEA. The CDR3 is CSAAGLITEAFF. The CDR3 DNA reads as TGCAGCGCCGCGGGGTTGATCACTGAAGCTTTCTTT.

Ten or more counts support this clonotype. The genes are TRBV9 and TRBJ2-5; D gene ambiguous. Trimming stripped 3 bases from V and 4 bases from J, with 16 bases between. This CDR3 comprises 15 residues. The V gene's germline CDR1 is SGDLS and CDR2 YYNGEE. The CDR3 nucleotides read TGTGCCAGCAGCGCCTCGCCCCGCTCCCCAGAGACCCAGTACTTC. Residues: CASSASPRSPETQYF.

This clonotype has ten or more counts. V gene TRBV27 combines with J gene TRBJ2-5; possibly TRBD1 for D (6 bases). The CDR3 runs 14 residues. Germline V gives CDR1 MNHEY, CDR2 SMNVEV (reference sequence). Between the trimmed V and J ends, which lost 3 bases and 5 bases, there was a span of 13 bases. CDR3 sequence: CASSFAGALETQYF. Written as DNA, the CDR3 is TGTGCCAGCAGTTTTGCAGGGGCGCTTGAGACCCAGTACTTC.

In this sample, this clonotype turned up a few times. CDR3 amino acids: CASSAGGTGLEGEQYF. DNA of the CDR3: TGTGCCAGCAGCGCCGGAGGGACAGGACTGGAAGGCGAGCAGTACTTC. This sequence joins TRBV9 and TRBJ2-7; 8 bases fit TRBD1. After removal of 3 bases from V and 6 bases from J, the junction contained 14 bases not matched to a gene. Looked up from germline, CDR1 is SGDLS and CDR2 is YYNGEE. The CDR3 has 16 amino acids.

This clonotype came up many times. The V gene is TRBV6-6, the J gene TRBJ2-7; 10 nucleotides agree with TRBD2. CDR1 MNHNY and CDR2 SVGAGI come from the germline V gene (reference sequence). V was pared by 0 bases and J by 0 bases, with 2 bases of the junction left unmatched. There are 16 residues in the CDR3. The CDR3 loop reads CASSYSLAGGSYEQYF. The CDR3 region has the DNA TGTGCCAGCAGTTACTCGTTAGCGGGAGGCTCCTACGAGCAGTACTTC.

This clonotype occurred a few times. The rearrangement uses TRBV18 and TRBJ1-5; D uncertain. Per the germline V gene, CDR1 is KGHSH and CDR2 is LQKENI. V was trimmed by 6 bases and J by 0 bases, leaving 12 bases between them. This CDR3 is built from 15 residues. CDR3 sequence (DNA): TGTGCCAGCTCTCAACAGCCGTATAGCAATCAGCCCCAGCATTTT. Protein product: CASSQQPYSNQPQHF. The full variable domain, in which reference TRBV18 and TRBJ1-5 provide the parts outside the CDR3, is NAGVMQNPRHLVRRRGQEARLRCSPMKGHSHVYWYRQLPEEGLKFMVYLQKENIIDESGMPKERFSAEFPKEGPSILRIQQVVRGDSAAYFCASSQQPYSNQPQHFGDGTRLSIL.

This clonotype was counted ten times or more. The J gene is TRBJ2-3, the V gene TRBV15, with D perhaps matching TRBD1 or TRBD2 (5 bases each). The germline V gene has CDR1 LNHNV and CDR2 YYDKDF (reference sequence). Trimming left V 0 bases short and J 2 bases short, with 12 bases between. The length of the CDR3 is 16 residues. CDR3 protein: CATSRDGAAFTDTQYF. Here the CDR3 DNA reads TGTGCCACCAGCAGAGACGGGGCGGCCTTCACAGATACGCAGTATTTT.

V and J are TRBV24-1 and TRBJ2-3, with D maybe TRBD1 (5 bases). The CDR3 sequence is 17 residues long. Germline values: CDR1 KGHDR, CDR2 SFDVKD. Trimming pared 1 base from V and 2 bases from J, leaving 15 bases between. CDR3 region: CATSDFRTRAATDTQYF. The CDR3 nucleotides are TGTGCCACCAGTGATTTCCGGACAAGAGCCGCCACAGATACGCAGTATTTT.

The chain has TRBV11-2 and TRBJ2-7; 8 bases fit TRBD1. V shed 5 bases and J 3 bases; nucleotides not matched to a gene: 6. Germline CDR1 and CDR2: SGHAT and FQNNGV. The CDR3 covers 14 residues. The CDR3, as DNA: TGTGCCAGCAGCCGGACGGACAGGGTCTACGAGCAGTACTTC. Encoded protein: CASSRTDRVYEQYF.

The CDR3 coding sequence is TGTGCCAGTAGTACATCCCGGGACCCCGCTAACTATGGCTACACCTTC. It translates to CASSTSRDPANYGYTF. The chain employs TRBV19 and TRBJ1-2; TRBD1 is a possible D gene (5 bases). Trimming removed 4 bases at V and 0 bases at J, with 15 bases between. Germline V gives CDR1 LNHDA, CDR2 SQIVND (reference sequence). The CDR3 consists of 16 residues.

The table lists this clonotype with a few counts. The V and J genes are TRBV12-3 or TRBV12-4 and TRBJ1-5; D is ambiguous. This CDR3 comprises 13 residues. V was cut by 3 bases and J by 10 bases, with 13 bases left in between. The CDR3 here is CASSLGTRVPQHF. DNA for the CDR3: TGTGCCAGCAGTTTGGGAACCCGGGTCCCCCAGCATTTT.

This clonotype was seen ten or more times. The rearrangement uses TRBV24-1 and TRBJ2-2; D could derive from TRBD1 or TRBD2 (5 bases each). Germline V CDR1 and CDR2: KGHDR, SFDVKD. The V and J ends lost 2 bases and 4 bases respectively, with 13 bases between them. The CDR3 is 16 residues long. CDR3 bases: TGTGCCACCAGTGATTGGGCCCCCGGGGCCACCGGGGAGCTGTTTTTT. This encodes CATSDWAPGATGELFF.